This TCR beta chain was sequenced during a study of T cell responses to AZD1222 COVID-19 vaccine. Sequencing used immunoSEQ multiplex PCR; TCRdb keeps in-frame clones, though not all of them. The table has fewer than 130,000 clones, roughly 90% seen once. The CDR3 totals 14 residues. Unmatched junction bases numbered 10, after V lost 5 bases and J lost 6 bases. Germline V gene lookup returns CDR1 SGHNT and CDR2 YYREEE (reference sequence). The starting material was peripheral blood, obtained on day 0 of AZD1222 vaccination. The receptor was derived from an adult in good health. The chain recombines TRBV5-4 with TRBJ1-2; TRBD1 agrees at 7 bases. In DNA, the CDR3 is TGTGCCAGCAGGCCCGGATGGGACAGAGATGGCTACACCTTC. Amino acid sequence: CASRPGWDRDGYTF.